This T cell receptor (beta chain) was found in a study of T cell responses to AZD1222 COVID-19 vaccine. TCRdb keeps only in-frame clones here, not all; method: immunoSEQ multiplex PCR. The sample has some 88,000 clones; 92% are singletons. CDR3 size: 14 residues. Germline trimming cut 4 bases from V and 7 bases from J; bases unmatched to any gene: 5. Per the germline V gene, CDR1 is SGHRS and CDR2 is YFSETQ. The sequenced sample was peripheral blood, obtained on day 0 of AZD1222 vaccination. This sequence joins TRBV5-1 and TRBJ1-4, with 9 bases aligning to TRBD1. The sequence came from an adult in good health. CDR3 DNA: TGCGCCAGCAGCCTCGGACAGGGGTCTGAAAAACTGTTTTTT. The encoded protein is CASSLGQGSEKLFF.